The entry below gives a single T cell receptor (beta chain) sequence along with its context. The antigen remains unidentified. This sample was taken from a study of cytomegalovirus exposure and HLA in healthy donors. Background on the study: Earlier findings included about 120 million unique TCR beta sequences obtained from 150 million to 200 million T cells. From HLA-typed donors, an early data release held some 80 million unique TCRs.

The PCR was carried out with 60 Vbeta primers and 13 Jbeta primers. TCRdb's table, derived via immunoSEQ multiplex PCR, lists solely in-frame clones and lacks some. This table holds approximately 130,000 clones, around 80% found once. The CDR3 runs to 15 residues. The ends were cut back, 1 base at V and 1 base at J, with 9 bases in the middle. Germline assignment: CDR1 SGHRS and CDR2 YFSETQ. Overall study results and limits: Only CMV serostatus was available as immune exposure information.

This rearrangement joins TRBV5-1 to TRBJ2-1; D is possibly TRBD2 (5 bases). Sequenced material: PBMCs. The source of this sequence is a woman aged 50 to 60 in good health and CMV-seropositive. The DNA for the CDR3 is TGCGCCAGCAGCTTGCTCAGGACTTCCTACAATGAGCAGTTCTTC. Its translation is CASSLLRTSYNEQFF.